Shown below are 12 T cell receptor beta chains from a single sample sequenced in a study of T cell changes during pregnancy in multiple sclerosis. Libraries were prepared by immunoSEQ multiplex PCR; TCRdb keeps only in-frame clonotypes and omits some of them. The sample lists 35,000 or so clones, 92% occurring once. The specimen comprised CD4+ T cells from peripheral blood mononuclear cells, sampled after pregnancy. The receptors here all came from a female donor with multiple sclerosis, enrolled in a pregnancy study.

J is TRBJ2-1 and V is TRBV28; TRBD2 is a possible D gene (6 bases). The length of the CDR3 is 14 residues. With 8 bases removed from V and 2 bases from J, the gap between germline ends came to 13 bases. Germline values: CDR1 MDHEN, CDR2 SYDVKM. The CDR3 loop is CASLGGSPYNEQFF. CDR3 nucleotide sequence: TGTGCCAGCCTGGGGGGATCCCCCTACAATGAGCAGTTCTTC.

V usage is TRBV15 and J usage is TRBJ2-3, with 7 bases aligning to TRBD1. The CDR3 totals 18 residues. The V and J ends lost 0 bases and 1 base, in that order; junction bases with no gene match: 10. Per germline, CDR1 LNHNV and CDR2 YYDKDF (reference sequence). The CDR3 is CATSRDHPTGEGTDTQYF. CDR3 coding DNA: TGTGCCACCAGCAGAGATCACCCAACAGGGGAAGGCACAGATACGCAGTATTTT.

The chain links TRBV6-6 to TRBJ1-5, with D maybe TRBD1 (6 bases). Germline V gives CDR1 MNHNY, CDR2 SVGAGI (reference sequence). V was pared by 7 bases and J by 2 bases, with 12 bases between. The CDR3 is 14 amino acids. In DNA, the CDR3 is TGTGCCAGCACCACAGGGAACGGCAATCAGCCCCAGCATTTT. Translation gives CASTTGNGNQPQHF.

The rearrangement links TRBV18 to TRBJ1-1, with TRBD1 matching 7 bases. The CDR3 runs 16 residues. Germline lookup yields CDR1 KGHSH and CDR2 LQKENI. Trimming at V came to 1 base and at J to 5 bases, leaving 10 bases not matched to a gene. The CDR3, as DNA: TGTGCCAGCTCACCACAAATCACAGGGGTAGGGACTGAAGCTTTCTTT. This encodes CASSPQITGVGTEAFF.

J is TRBJ1-5 and V is TRBV19; D is possibly TRBD1 (6 bases). Germline V CDR1 and CDR2: LNHDA, SQIVND (reference sequence). CDR3 length: 15 residues. V lost 4 bases and J lost 3, with 13 bases in between. DNA for the CDR3: TGTGCCAGTAGTACCCGCGGACAGTTCAATCAGCCCCAGCATTTT. Translating it yields CASSTRGQFNQPQHF.

The rearrangement uses TRBV27 and TRBJ2-7; 9 nucleotides line up with TRBD1. Looked up from germline, CDR1 is MNHEY and CDR2 is SMNVEV (reference sequence). After removal of 4 bases from V and 12 bases from J, the junction contained 10 bases not matched to a gene. This CDR3 has 13 amino acids. The CDR3 sequence is CASSYAGTGRLYF. CDR3 coding DNA: TGTGCCAGCAGTTACGCCGGGACAGGGCGTTTGTACTTC.

This rearrangement joins TRBV5-1 to TRBJ2-3; 9 nucleotides agree with TRBD2. After removal of 6 bases from V and 0 bases from J, the junction contained 8 bases not matched to a gene. This CDR3 spans 16 amino acids. CDR1 SGHRS and CDR2 YFSETQ come from the germline V gene. DNA of the CDR3: TGCGCCAGCAAGCCAGCGGGAGGCTCTAGCACAGATACGCAGTATTTT. This translates into CASKPAGGSSTDTQYF.

This clone was recorded only once. V usage is TRBV12-5 and J usage is TRBJ2-1; 8 bases agree with TRBD2. Losses at the gene ends were 0 bases for V and 0 bases for J; bases not matched to a gene: 7. Germline-derived CDR1 and CDR2 are LGHNT and FRNRAP. This CDR3 has 18 residues. The CDR3 nucleotides read TGTGCTAGTGGTTTGGTAACAGCGGGGGTGAGCTCCTACAATGAGCAGTTCTTC. Amino acid sequence: CASGLVTAGVSSYNEQFF.

The chain has TRBV27 and TRBJ2-1; no reliable D call. The CDR3 has 12 residues. From germline, CDR1 is MNHEY and CDR2 SMNVEV (reference sequence). V was cut by 10 bases and J by 1 base, with 8 bases left in between. Here the CDR3 reads CATHRSYNEQFF. The CDR3 bases are TGTGCCACCCATCGGTCCTACAATGAGCAGTTCTTC.

This chain joins TRBV5-1 and TRBJ1-2; D not certain. CDR1 and CDR2 from the germline V gene are SGHRS and YFSETQ. Trimming took 6 bases from V and 4 from J, leaving 19 bases between them. This CDR3 contains 15 residues. CDR3 nucleotides: TGCGCCAGCAAGGCGTACCCCTGGGGAGGCTATGGCTACACCTTC. Protein sequence: CASKAYPWGGYGYTF.

This clone was picked up one time. The J gene is TRBJ2-1, the V gene TRBV9, with TRBD1 matching 7 bases. V lost 2 bases to trimming and J lost 3 bases; unmatched junction nucleotides: 5. Germline CDR1 reads SGDLS; CDR2 reads YYNGEE. CDR3 size: 15 residues. The CDR3 is CASSVQGDFYNEQFF. In nucleotides, the CDR3 is TGTGCCAGCAGCGTCCAGGGGGATTTCTACAATGAGCAGTTCTTC.

The chain links TRBV14 to TRBJ1-1; the match to TRBD1 covers 8 bases. The junction had 12 bases not matched to a gene; V was cut back by 3 bases and J by 6 bases. The CDR3 length is 16 residues. The germline V gene encodes CDR1 SGHDN and CDR2 FVKESK. The CDR3 here is CASSQVGTGNGAEAFF. Written as DNA, the CDR3 is TGTGCCAGCAGCCAGGTCGGGACAGGCAATGGCGCTGAAGCTTTCTTT.